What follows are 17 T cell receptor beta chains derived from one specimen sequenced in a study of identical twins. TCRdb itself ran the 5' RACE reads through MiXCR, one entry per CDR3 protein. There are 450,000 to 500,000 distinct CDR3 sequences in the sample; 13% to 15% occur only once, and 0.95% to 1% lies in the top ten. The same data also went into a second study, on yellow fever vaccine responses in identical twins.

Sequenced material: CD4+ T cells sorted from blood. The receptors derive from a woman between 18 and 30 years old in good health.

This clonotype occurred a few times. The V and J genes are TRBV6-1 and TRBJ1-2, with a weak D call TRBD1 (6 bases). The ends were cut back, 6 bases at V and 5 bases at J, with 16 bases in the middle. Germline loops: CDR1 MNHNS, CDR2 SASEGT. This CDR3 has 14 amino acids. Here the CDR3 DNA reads TGTGCCAGCAGCCCCTGGGGGGCGGAATATGGCTACACCTTC. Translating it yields CASSPWGAEYGYTF.

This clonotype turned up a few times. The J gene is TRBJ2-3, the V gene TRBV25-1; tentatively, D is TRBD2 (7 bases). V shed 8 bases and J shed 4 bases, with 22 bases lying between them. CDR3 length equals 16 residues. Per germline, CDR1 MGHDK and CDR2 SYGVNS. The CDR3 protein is CASRRSGQGGADTQYF. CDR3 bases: TGTGCCAGCCGCCGGAGCGGACAAGGGGGGGCAGATACGCAGTATTTT.

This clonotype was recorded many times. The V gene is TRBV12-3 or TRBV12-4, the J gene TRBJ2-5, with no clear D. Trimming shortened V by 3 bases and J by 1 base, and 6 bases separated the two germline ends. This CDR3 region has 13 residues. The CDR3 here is CASSLVRQETQYF. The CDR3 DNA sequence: TGTGCCAGCAGTTTGGTTCGCCAAGAGACCCAGTACTTC.

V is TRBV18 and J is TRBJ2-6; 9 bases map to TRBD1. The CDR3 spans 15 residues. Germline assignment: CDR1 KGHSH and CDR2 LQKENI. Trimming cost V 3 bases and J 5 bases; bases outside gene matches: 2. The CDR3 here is CASSPGQGWANVLTF. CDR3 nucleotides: TGTGCCAGCTCACCCGGACAGGGGTGGGCCAACGTCCTGACTTTC. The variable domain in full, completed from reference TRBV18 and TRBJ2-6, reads NAGVMQNPRHLVRRRGQEARLRCSPMKGHSHVYWYRQLPEEGLKFMVYLQKENIIDESGMPKERFSAEFPKEGPSILRIQQVVRGDSAAYFCASSPGQGWANVLTFGAGSRLTVL.

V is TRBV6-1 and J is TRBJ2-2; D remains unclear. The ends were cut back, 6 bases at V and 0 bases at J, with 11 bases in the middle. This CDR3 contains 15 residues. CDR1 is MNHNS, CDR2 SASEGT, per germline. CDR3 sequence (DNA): TGTGCCAGCAGCCCCAGGATCGCGAACACCGGGGAGCTGTTTTTT. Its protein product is CASSPRIANTGELFF.

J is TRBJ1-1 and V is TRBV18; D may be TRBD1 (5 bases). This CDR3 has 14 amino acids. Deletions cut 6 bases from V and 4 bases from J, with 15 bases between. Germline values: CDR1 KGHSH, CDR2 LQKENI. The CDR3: CASSQDIGVTEAFF. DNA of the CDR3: TGTGCCAGCTCGCAAGATATAGGGGTCACTGAAGCTTTCTTT.

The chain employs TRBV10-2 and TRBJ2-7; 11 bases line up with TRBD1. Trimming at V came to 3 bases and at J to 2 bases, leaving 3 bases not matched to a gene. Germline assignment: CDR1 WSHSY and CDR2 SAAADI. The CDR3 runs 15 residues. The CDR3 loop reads CASSDGTGGPYEQYF. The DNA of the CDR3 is TGCGCCAGCAGTGACGGGACAGGGGGGCCCTACGAGCAGTACTTC.

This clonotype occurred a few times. CDR3 region: CASSILAGLGGNNEQFF. Written as DNA, the CDR3 is TGTGCCAGTAGTATACTCGCGGGACTAGGGGGTAATAATGAGCAGTTCTTC. The chain couples TRBV19 to TRBJ2-1; the match to TRBD2 covers 8 bases. Per germline, CDR1 LNHDA and CDR2 SQIVND (reference sequence). The CDR3 length is 17 residues. The trim removed 2 bases at V and 7 bases at J, leaving 13 bases unmatched.

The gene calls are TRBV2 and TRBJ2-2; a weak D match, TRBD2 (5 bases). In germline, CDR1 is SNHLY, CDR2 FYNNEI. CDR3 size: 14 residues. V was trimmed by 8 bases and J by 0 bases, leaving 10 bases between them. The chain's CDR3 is CASVASPNTGELFF. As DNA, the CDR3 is TGTGCCAGCGTAGCTAGCCCGAACACCGGGGAGCTGTTTTTT.

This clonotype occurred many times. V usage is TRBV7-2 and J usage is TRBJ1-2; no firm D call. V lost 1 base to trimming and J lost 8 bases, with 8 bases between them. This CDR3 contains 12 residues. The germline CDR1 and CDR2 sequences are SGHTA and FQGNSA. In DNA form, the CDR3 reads TGTGCCAGCAGCTTAGTAAACCGGGGCTACACCTTC. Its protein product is CASSLVNRGYTF.

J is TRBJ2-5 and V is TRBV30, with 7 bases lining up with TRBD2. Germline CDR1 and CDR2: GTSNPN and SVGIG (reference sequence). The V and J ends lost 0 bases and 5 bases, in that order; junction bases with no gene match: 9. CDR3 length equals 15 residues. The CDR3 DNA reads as TGTGCCTGGAGTGTAGTGGCGGGAGAAAGGGAGACCCAGTACTTC. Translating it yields CAWSVVAGERETQYF.

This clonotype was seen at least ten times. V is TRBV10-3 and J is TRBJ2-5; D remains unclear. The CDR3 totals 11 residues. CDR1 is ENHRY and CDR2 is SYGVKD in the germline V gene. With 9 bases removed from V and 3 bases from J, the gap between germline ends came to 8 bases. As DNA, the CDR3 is TGTGCCATGGGGTTCAAAGAGACCCAGTACTTC. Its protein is CAMGFKETQYF.

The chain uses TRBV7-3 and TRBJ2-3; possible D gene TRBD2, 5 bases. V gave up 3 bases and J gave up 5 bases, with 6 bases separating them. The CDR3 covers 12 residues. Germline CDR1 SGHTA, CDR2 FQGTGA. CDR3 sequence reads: CASSFTRDTQYF. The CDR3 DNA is TGTGCCAGCAGCTTTACTAGAGATACGCAGTATTTT.

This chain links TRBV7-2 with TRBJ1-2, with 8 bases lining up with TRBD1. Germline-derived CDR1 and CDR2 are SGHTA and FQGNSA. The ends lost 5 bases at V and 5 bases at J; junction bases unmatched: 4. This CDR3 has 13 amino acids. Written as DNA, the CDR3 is TGTGCCAGCAGCGTGGGACAGGAGTATGGCTACACCTTC. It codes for CASSVGQEYGYTF.

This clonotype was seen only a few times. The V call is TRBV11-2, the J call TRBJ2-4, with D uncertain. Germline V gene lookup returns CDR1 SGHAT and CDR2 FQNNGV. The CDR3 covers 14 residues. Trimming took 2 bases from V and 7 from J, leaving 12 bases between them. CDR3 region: CASSLFEGRNIQYF. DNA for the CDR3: TGTGCCAGCAGCTTATTCGAAGGCCGGAACATTCAGTACTTC.

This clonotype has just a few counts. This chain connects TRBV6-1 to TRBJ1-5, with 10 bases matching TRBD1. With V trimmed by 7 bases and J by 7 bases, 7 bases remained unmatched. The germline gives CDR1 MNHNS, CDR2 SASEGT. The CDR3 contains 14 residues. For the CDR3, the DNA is TGTGCCAGCACGGGACAGGGGAAGGGCCAGCCCCAGCATTTT. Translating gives CASTGQGKGQPQHF.

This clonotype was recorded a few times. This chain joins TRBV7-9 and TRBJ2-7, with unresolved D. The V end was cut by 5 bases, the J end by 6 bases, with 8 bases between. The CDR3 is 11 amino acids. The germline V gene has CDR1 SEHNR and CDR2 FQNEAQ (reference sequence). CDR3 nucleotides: TGTGCCAGCAGCCCCCTAGGCGAGCAGTACTTC. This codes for CASSPLGEQYF.